Reported below is one T cell receptor beta chain. RNA, at about 0.45 to 1 ug, was reverse transcribed with random hexamers. Amplification of TCR beta CDR3 spanned 54 Vbeta and 13 Jbeta via immunoSEQ multiplex PCR. TCRdb independently ran MiXCR on the immunoSEQ multiplex PCR reads; one entry per CDR3 protein. The repertoire consists of about 200,000 distinct CDR3 sequences, with 95% occurring once and the leading ten covering 0.082%. This specimen comes from a study of CD8 T cells in Susac syndrome. The CDR3 is made up of 11 amino acids. Germline CDR1 is DFQATT and CDR2 is SNEGSKA (reference sequence). The germline V and J ends were trimmed by 5 bases and 5 bases, with 9 bases remaining between them. Each multiple sclerosis control was a treatment-naive patient with relapsing-remitting disease that was either stable or active.

This TCR derives from a human donor with multiple sclerosis. This chain uses TRBV20-1 with TRBJ2-5, with unresolved D. The sequenced material came from CD4+ T cells from PBMCs. CDR3 nucleotide sequence: TGCAGTGCTGATCACGGGGAGACCCAGTACTTC. It translates to CSADHGETQYF.